This T cell receptor (beta chain) is from a study of T cells in Graves' hyperthyroidism and ophthalmopathy. About the research overall: Before any treatment, at initial diagnosis, peripheral blood was collected.

Absent ophthalmopathy progression within 18 months defined stable Graves' hyperthyroidism. Patients aged 18 to 65 had newly diagnosed hyperthyroidism lasting under 2 months. What was amplified from RNA transcripts were TCR beta CDR3 regions. HTBI primers were used for first-round RT-PCR of the TCR CDR3. TCRdb itself ran the multiplex PCR reads through MiXCR, one entry per CDR3 protein. The sample has about 560,000 distinct CDR3 sequences, around 13% seen once. The sequence derives from a woman aged 40 to 50 with Graves' hyperthyroidism. Sequencing was carried out using blood.

CDR3 nucleotide sequence: TGTGCCAGCAGAAAACCTACCTTATTCGGTGACACTGAAGCTTTCTTT. Translating it yields CASRKPTLFGDTEAFF. V usage is TRBV6-2 or TRBV6-3 and J usage is TRBJ1-1, with no clear D. Germline CDR1 and CDR2: MNHEY and SVGEGT. Trimming removed 6 bases at V and 3 bases at J, with 20 bases between. This CDR3 contains 16 residues.